The following is a T cell receptor (beta chain) sequence with its context. Its antigen has not been determined. It has no much larger one-base neighbor in the sample; base qualities were not kept. This sample is drawn from a study of blood T cells in healthy people across ages (dated by TCRdb to the mid-2010s). Background on the whole study: In model experiments, template switching captured about one uniquely barcoded TCR beta cDNA molecule for every two T cells. Using deep sequencing normalized with unique cDNA molecular identifiers, the study measured how TCR beta repertoire diversity changes with age. Donors were grouped into four age groups: young (average 16 years), middle-aged (39), aged (roughly 67) and long-lived (around 80). Two additional independent replicas of 1 million unique cDNA reads from the same blood draw were analyzed for two donors (one aged 18 to 30 and one aged 80 or older). To avoid experimental bias, donors of different ages were spread randomly across the sequencing lanes. General conclusions and limits of the study: Because profiling used bulk unsorted PBMCs, naive and antigen-experienced compartments could not be compared conclusively. Estimates of total diversity from one million sequenced T cells were regarded as lower bounds and underestimates. Because the CMV infection status of the donors was unknown, age-related changes in expanded clonotypes may potentially have been confounded. Observed TCR beta diversity per million T cells fell roughly linearly with age, and a significant reduction was already apparent by age roughly 40. Observed TCR beta diversity correlated strongly with the percentage of naive T cells measured by flow cytometry. Compared with the aged group, the long-lived group had more naive CD4+ T cells, fewer expanded clones and increased TCR diversity, suggesting age selection.

Libraries were made using 5' RACE. Sequencing was performed on an Illumina HiSeq 2500. A second roughly 7 to 11 cycle PCR used a sample-barcoded 5' primer and a J-beta primer mix. A template-switch 5' adaptor carrying 12 random nucleotides introduced a unique molecular identifier onto each TCR beta cDNA molecule. At least 2.5 million CDR3-containing paired-end reads were obtained from each sample. First-strand cDNA synthesis was performed from all RNA using the Mint cDNA synthesis kit, with priming by a TRBC-specific oligonucleotide. Following uracil-DNA glycosylase treatment, a first 18-cycle PCR with universal primers M1SS and BC2_uni_R was performed on all cDNA. The paper's processing steps were these. Normalization of each sample was performed by random selection of 1 million high-quality reads, each carrying a distinct molecular identifier. Instead of being binned into consensus sequences, reads with shared molecular identifiers were discarded. MiTCR, run with a Q25 quality threshold and the strictest error-elimination algorithm, handled CDR3 identification, clonotype clustering and error correction. A nonparametric unseen species model with Euler transformation was used to estimate lower-bound total TCR beta diversity. The public sequencing data were trimmed at Q25 with fastp and processed into clonotypes with MiXCR by TCRdb, which kept only in-frame beta chains. When rows share a CDR3 protein, they turn into one entry using the most common DNA and genes. The V and J calls and clone size are TCRdb's, not the authors'. The sample has fewer than 1.5 million distinct CDR3 sequences on record, approximately 42% of them singletons. The top ten clones comprise roughly 7.9% of the sample.

V lost 6 bases and J lost 6 bases; the stretch between them is 11 bases long. The CDR3 starts with the cysteine, ends with the phenylalanine, and has 13 residues. Just CDR3 DNA is preserved here, 39 bases in frame from base 1. The donors were roughly 40 Caucasian individuals from Russia, aged roughly 6 to 100 years, who were systemically healthy. Around 10 milliliters of peripheral blood were drawn from each donor into EDTA-treated Vacutainer tubes. Ficoll-Paque density-gradient centrifugation was used to isolate PBMCs, with at least 7 million per sample. Total RNA, at least 5 micrograms per sample, was extracted from PBMCs with Trizol reagent. For every donor, an aliquot of PBMCs went through flow cytometry to measure the percentages of naive CD45RAhigh/CD27high T cells.

Material: blood. This TCR came from a woman aged 18-29 years in good health. The rearrangement joined TRBV12-3 or TRBV12-4 to TRBJ2-2, with the D gene uncertain. The DNA sequence is as follows: TGTGCCAGCAGCCCCTTGGGGTCCGGGGAGCTGTTTTTT. This codes for CASSPLGSGELFF.